Below, 31 T cell receptor beta chains from the same sample are listed, as sequenced in a study of identical twins. TCRdb independently ran MiXCR on the 5' RACE reads; one entry per CDR3 protein. The profile shows approximately 470,000 distinct CDR3 sequences, 14% of them singletons. These data were also filed under a second study, of yellow fever vaccine responses in identical twins.

Material: CD4+ T cells sorted from blood. These TCRs come from a woman between 18 and 30 years old in good health.

At least ten counts were recorded for this clonotype. The chain joins TRBV12-3 or TRBV12-4 to TRBJ2-7; TRBD2 agrees at 9 bases. This CDR3 spans 16 amino acids. The ends lost 5 bases at V and 0 bases at J; junction bases unmatched: 8. This chain's CDR3 is CASSLLLAGVSYEQYF. The CDR3 nucleotides read TGTGCCAGCAGTCTTCTCTTAGCGGGAGTCTCCTACGAGCAGTACTTC.

This clonotype was observed a handful of times. The chain joins TRBV6-1 to TRBJ2-1; TRBD2 matches 11 bases. Germline-derived CDR1 and CDR2 are MNHNS and SASEGT. CDR3 length: 15 amino acids. The V and J ends lost 5 bases and 10 bases, in that order; junction bases with no gene match: 10. The CDR3 protein is CASSPLTSGEGEQFF. CDR3 sequence (DNA): TGTGCCAGCAGTCCATTGACTAGCGGGGAGGGGGAGCAGTTCTTC.

This clonotype was seen only a few times. The gene calls are TRBV6-1 and TRBJ2-3; a weak D match, TRBD2 (5 bases). Germline assignment: CDR1 MNHNS and CDR2 SASEGT. This CDR3 is built from 14 residues. V was trimmed by 6 bases and J by 1 base, leaving 11 bases between them. The CDR3 DNA sequence: TGTGCCAGCAGGGTTCGGCGGGGCACAGATACGCAGTATTTT. Protein: CASRVRRGTDTQYF.

Comment on this clonotype: A junction boundary mismatches the germline segment, possibly from a read error. The chain recombines TRBV5-6 with TRBJ2-2; D gene unclear. The V gene's germline CDR1 is SGHDT and CDR2 YYEEEE. This CDR3 is 13 amino acids long. The CDR3 DNA sequence: TGTGCCATCAGCCTCGGCCACCTCTGGGAGCTGTTTTTT. Encoded protein: CAISLGHLWELFF.

The chain joins TRBV5-1 to TRBJ2-5, with D hard to call. Per the germline V gene, CDR1 is SGHRS and CDR2 is YFSETQ. Between the trimmed V and J ends, which lost 0 bases and 5 bases, there was a span of 17 bases. The CDR3 has 16 amino acids. The CDR3 DNA reads TGCGCCAGCAGCTTGGATTCAGTAGGAATGGGTGAGACCCAGTACTTC. Translation: CASSLDSVGMGETQYF.

This clonotype was seen a handful of times. The J gene is TRBJ2-7, the V gene TRBV20-1, with 8 positions matching TRBD1. The CDR3 is 14 residues long. Trimming removed 0 bases from V and 4 bases from J; junction bases left unmatched: 5. The germline V gene has CDR1 DFQATT and CDR2 SNEGSKA (reference sequence). The CDR3 bases are TGCAGTGCTAGAGATGTCAGGGGGCTGTACGAGCAGTACTTC. Translated: CSARDVRGLYEQYF.

This clonotype was detected a few times. This chain joins TRBV12-3 or TRBV12-4 and TRBJ1-6, with a weak D call TRBD1 (5 bases). The length of the CDR3 is 14 residues. V was cut by 8 bases and J by 5 bases, with 13 bases left in between. The CDR3 reads CASGRGSHNSPLHF. CDR3 bases: TGTGCCAGCGGCCGGGGCAGTCATAATTCACCCCTCCACTTT.

The chain couples TRBV3-1 to TRBJ2-1; possible D gene TRBD2, 6 bases. Between the trimmed V and J ends, which lost 6 bases and 7 bases, there was a span of 13 bases. CDR1 and CDR2 (germline): LGHDT, YNNKEL (reference sequence). This CDR3 is built from 13 residues. The chain's CDR3 is CASRTGGGNEQFF. The CDR3 bases are TGTGCCAGCAGAACCGGGGGTGGGAATGAGCAGTTCTTC.

This clonotype appeared many times. This rearrangement joins TRBV7-8 to TRBJ2-3; D possibly corresponds to TRBD2 (5 bases). In germline, CDR1 is SGHVS, CDR2 FQNEAQ. The length of the CDR3 is 15 residues. Between the trimmed V and J ends, which lost 2 bases and 6 bases, there was a span of 15 bases. The CDR3 nucleotides are TGTGCCAGCAGCTTATGGACTCCTTCGGGCGATACGCAGTATTTT. Amino acid sequence: CASSLWTPSGDTQYF.

This chain connects TRBV2 to TRBJ1-5; D is unresolved. CDR1 and CDR2 from the germline V gene are SNHLY and FYNNEI. CDR3 length: 14 amino acids. The V end was cut by 7 bases, the J end by 0 bases, with 10 bases between. The CDR3 region has the DNA TGTGCCAGCACCGGGTATAGTAGCAATCAGCCCCAGCATTTT. It specifies CASTGYSSNQPQHF.

CDR3: CASPILTQYF. CDR3 bases: TGTGCCAGCCCCATCTTGACCCAGTACTTC. The J gene is TRBJ2-5, the V gene TRBV27, with D unresolved. The V end was cut by 8 bases, the J end by 7 bases, with 8 bases between. Germline assignment: CDR1 MNHEY and CDR2 SMNVEV (reference sequence). The length of the CDR3 is 10 residues.

The rearrangement joins TRBV20-1 to TRBJ2-1; 8 bases are a match to TRBD2. With V trimmed by 1 base and J by 8 bases, 4 bases remained unmatched. Germline values: CDR1 DFQATT, CDR2 SNEGSKA (reference sequence). This CDR3 has 13 residues. The CDR3 nucleotides read TGCAGTGCTAGAGTTGGAGCGGGAGATGAGCAGTTCTTC. Amino acid sequence: CSARVGAGDEQFF.

This chain uses TRBV12-3 or TRBV12-4 with TRBJ1-2; 9 nucleotides agree with TRBD1. This CDR3 contains 17 residues. V dropped 5 bases and J dropped 8; count of bases not matched to a gene: 18. The CDR3: CASSATGTGKGTRGYTF. The CDR3 region has the DNA TGTGCCAGCAGTGCGACCGGGACAGGGAAGGGTACGAGAGGCTACACCTTC.

In its sample, this clonotype was seen once. The V and J genes are TRBV4-3 and TRBJ1-3; 8 nucleotides align to TRBD1. V lost 0 bases and J lost 5; bases outside the gene matches: 9. This CDR3 comprises 17 residues. Germline V CDR1 and CDR2: LGHNA, YSLEER. The CDR3 protein is CASSQERQGFGRNTIYF. CDR3 coding DNA: TGCGCCAGCAGCCAAGAAAGACAGGGGTTTGGTAGAAACACCATATATTTT.

The CDR3 region has the DNA TGTGCCAGCAGCCAAGGGGGGGGGGCAGAGAGAGAGACCCAGTACTTC. Translated, it gives CASSQGGGAERETQYF. This chain connects TRBV4-2 to TRBJ2-5; D might be TRBD2 (7 bases). This CDR3 region has 16 residues. Germline CDR1 LGHNA, CDR2 YNFKEQ. Trimming took off 1 base at V and 4 bases at J, with 16 bases between the two ends.

This clonotype was seen a handful of times. This sequence joins TRBV5-1 and TRBJ2-1; 11 bases are a match to TRBD1. Germline lookup yields CDR1 SGHRS and CDR2 YFSETQ. V trimming: 3 bases; J trimming: 8 bases; junction bases outside the gene matches: 4. The CDR3 contains 14 residues. CDR3 coding DNA: TGCGCCAGCAGCTACGGACAGGGGGCGGATGAGCAGTTCTTC. It yields the protein CASSYGQGADEQFF.

The V and J genes are TRBV27 and TRBJ2-5, with no clear D. CDR1 and CDR2 from the germline V gene are MNHEY and SMNVEV (reference sequence). Between the trimmed V and J ends, which lost 4 bases and 0 bases, there was a span of 6 bases. The CDR3 covers 13 residues. CDR3 sequence: CASSSYNQETQYF. CDR3 DNA sequence: TGTGCCAGCAGTTCCTACAACCAAGAGACCCAGTACTTC.

This clonotype was seen a handful of times. This chain joins TRBV10-3 and TRBJ2-4; D gene unclear. CDR3 length equals 14 residues. Germline values: CDR1 ENHRY, CDR2 SYGVKD. V was shortened by 0 bases and J by 5 bases, with 8 bases between the two germline ends. The CDR3 nucleotides read TGTGCCATCAGTGAGTCACAGAATCAAAACATTCAGTACTTC. Translating it yields CAISESQNQNIQYF.

The chain combines TRBV9 with TRBJ1-1; TRBD1 might be the D (5 bases). V lost 1 base, J lost 1 base, and 8 bases lay in between. The CDR3 has 14 amino acids. Germline CDR1 reads SGDLS; CDR2 reads YYNGEE. CDR3 nucleotide sequence: TGTGCCAGCAGCGTATTGGGGCAGAACACTGAAGCTTTCTTT. Translation gives CASSVLGQNTEAFF.

The rearrangement uses TRBV6-1 and TRBJ2-7, with 10 bases that match TRBD1. Trimming removed 3 bases from V and 4 bases from J; junction bases left unmatched: 9. Germline lookup yields CDR1 MNHNS and CDR2 SASEGT. The CDR3 is 16 residues long. The CDR3, as DNA: TGTGCCAGCAGTGAGTCACCGGGACAGGGGTATTACGAGCAGTACTTC. It specifies CASSESPGQGYYEQYF.

This clonotype appeared many times. The V gene is TRBV5-1, the J gene TRBJ2-2, with D perhaps matching TRBD1 (5 bases). The CDR3 is made up of 12 amino acids. From germline, CDR1 is SGHRS and CDR2 YFSETQ. With 4 bases removed from V and 7 bases from J, the gap between germline ends came to 8 bases. Here the CDR3 DNA reads TGCGCCAGCAGCCAGGGTTTCGGGGAGCTGTTTTTT. Translation gives CASSQGFGELFF.

This clonotype was recorded a few times. CDR3 DNA sequence: TGTGCCAGCAGGGGGACAGGGGTTTATGAGCAGTTCTTC. It encodes CASRGTGVYEQFF. This chain connects TRBV6-1 to TRBJ2-1; TRBD1 agrees at 10 bases. CDR3 size: 13 residues. CDR1 and CDR2 (germline): MNHNS, SASEGT. The J segment lost 8 bases and the V segment lost 6 bases, leaving 4 bases of the junction unmatched.

In its sample, this clonotype was seen a few times. V and J are TRBV10-3 and TRBJ2-7; the D gene could be TRBD1 or TRBD2 (5 bases each). CDR1 ENHRY and CDR2 SYGVKD come from the germline V gene. Trimming pared 8 bases from V and 1 base from J, leaving 21 bases between. CDR3 size: 16 residues. This CDR3 is CAIGDLGRDPSYEQYF. The CDR3 nucleotides are TGTGCCATCGGGGACCTGGGCAGGGACCCTTCCTACGAGCAGTACTTC.

This clonotype came up a few times. The rearrangement joins TRBV28 to TRBJ2-1; D is unresolved. Germline loops: CDR1 MDHEN, CDR2 SYDVKM. The CDR3 sequence is 16 residues long. Between the trimmed V and J ends, which lost 1 base and 0 bases, there was a span of 10 bases. The CDR3 nucleotides are TGTGCCAGCAGTTTATTGAAGACGGCCTCCTACAATGAGCAGTTCTTC. It specifies CASSLLKTASYNEQFF.

The chain employs TRBV20-1 and TRBJ2-5; TRBD2 matches at 9 bases. This CDR3 spans 15 amino acids. Per germline, CDR1 DFQATT and CDR2 SNEGSKA (reference sequence). The CDR3: CSARNALAGQETQYF. CDR3 bases: TGCAGCGCTCGAAACGCCCTAGCGGGACAAGAGACCCAGTACTTC.

This clonotype turned up a few times. This sequence joins TRBV12-5 and TRBJ2-3; 8 bases fit TRBD2. Germline lookup yields CDR1 LGHNT and CDR2 FRNRAP. This CDR3 has 16 residues. V lost 1 base to trimming and J lost 2 bases; unmatched junction nucleotides: 5. The CDR3 DNA follows: TGTGCTAGTGGTTTGGGGCTAGCGGGTTTCACAGATACGCAGTATTTT. The encoded protein is CASGLGLAGFTDTQYF.

The genes are TRBV6-5 and TRBJ1-1; no definite D call. Deletions cut 6 bases from V and 1 base from J, with 12 bases between. The germline V gene encodes CDR1 MNHEY and CDR2 SVGAGI. The CDR3 has 14 residues. The CDR3 DNA follows: TGTGCCAGCAGGTTAACGGACGGGAACACTGAAGCTTTCTTT. Its translation is CASRLTDGNTEAFF.

The chain links TRBV2 to TRBJ1-5, with 7 bases matching TRBD1. The CDR3 spans 15 residues. After removal of 5 bases from V and 3 bases from J, the junction contained 7 bases not matched to a gene. Germline loops: CDR1 SNHLY, CDR2 FYNNEI. The DNA for the CDR3 is TGTGCCAGCAGTAGCGGGACAGTTTCCAATCAGCCCCAGCATTTT. It translates to CASSSGTVSNQPQHF.

There are a few counts of this clonotype. The chain has TRBV7-2 and TRBJ1-2; 7 nucleotides align to TRBD1. The junction had 7 bases not matched to a gene; V was cut back by 5 bases and J by 10 bases. In germline, CDR1 is SGHTA, CDR2 FQGNSA. CDR3 length equals 12 residues. The DNA for the CDR3 is TGTGCCAGCAGCAACAAGGGACAGATCTACACCTTC. Translation: CASSNKGQIYTF.

The chain combines TRBV6-5 with TRBJ2-2, with D perhaps matching TRBD1 or TRBD2 (6 bases each). The V end lost 3 bases, the J end lost 5 bases, and 19 bases lay between the germline ends. The CDR3 covers 17 residues. The V gene's germline CDR1 is MNHEY and CDR2 SVGAGI. CDR3 loop: CASSYYSSGARTGELFF. CDR3 coding DNA: TGTGCCAGCAGTTATTATAGTTCGGGGGCGCGTACCGGGGAGCTGTTTTTT.

This chain joins TRBV11-2 and TRBJ2-7; D ambiguous. The CDR3 has 14 residues. V was shortened by 2 bases and J by 0 bases, with 8 bases between the two germline ends. The germline gives CDR1 SGHAT, CDR2 FQNNGV. The CDR3: CASSLITASYEQYF. In DNA form, the CDR3 reads TGTGCCAGCAGCTTAATTACGGCCTCCTACGAGCAGTACTTC.